This T cell receptor beta chain emerged from a study of cytomegalovirus exposure and HLA in healthy donors. Study results and caveats: The only immune exposure information that was available was CMV serostatus. Most CMV-associated TCR beta chains were later found to appear HLA-restricted. For presence/absence analyses, sequencing depth was assumed to be roughly uniform across donors.

The study ran its PCR with 60 Vbeta and 13 Jbeta primers. Repertoires were generated with immunoSEQ multiplex PCR, while TCRdb's copy carries only in-frame clones and drops some. The sample consists of about 150,000 clones, around 70% of them appearing once. The germline V gene has CDR1 KGHSH and CDR2 LQKENI. Trimming took 2 bases from V and 2 from J, leaving 17 bases between them. This CDR3 is built from 17 residues. This clone was seen more than once but under ten times. Its antigen is as yet unknown. What was sequenced was PBMCs. The clonotype was recovered from a young man in good health and CMV-seronegative. This chain uses TRBV18 with TRBJ2-3; D gene uncertain. CDR3 bases: TGTGCCAGCTCACCAGGGCCAGCCCGTCGTGACACAGATACGCAGTATTTT. This codes for CASSPGPARRDTDTQYF.